Sequencing of this T cell receptor beta chain was carried out in a study of T cells in localized non-small cell lung cancer. General study points: Uninvolved adjacent lung showed peak T cell clonality, exceeding tumor.

About this clone: Its cognate antigen is unknown.

The table came from immunoSEQ multiplex PCR; TCRdb's copy has only in-frame clones and leaves some out. The sample has tens of thousands of clones, about 90% seen once; the top ten hold less than 25%. Trimming cost V 1 base and J 4 bases, with 10 bases left between them. Germline V gene lookup returns CDR1 MNHNS and CDR2 SASEGT. The CDR3 covers 14 residues. The sample was peripheral blood, taken before any cancer treatment. The chain recombines TRBV6-1 with TRBJ1-2; the D gene is possibly TRBD1 (5 bases). The receptor was isolated from a man aged 35 to 69 with stage I squamous cell lung carcinoma. CDR3 coding DNA: TGTGCCAGCAGTGAAGTCGGGGGGGGCTATGGCTACACCTTC. The encoded protein is CASSEVGGGYGYTF.